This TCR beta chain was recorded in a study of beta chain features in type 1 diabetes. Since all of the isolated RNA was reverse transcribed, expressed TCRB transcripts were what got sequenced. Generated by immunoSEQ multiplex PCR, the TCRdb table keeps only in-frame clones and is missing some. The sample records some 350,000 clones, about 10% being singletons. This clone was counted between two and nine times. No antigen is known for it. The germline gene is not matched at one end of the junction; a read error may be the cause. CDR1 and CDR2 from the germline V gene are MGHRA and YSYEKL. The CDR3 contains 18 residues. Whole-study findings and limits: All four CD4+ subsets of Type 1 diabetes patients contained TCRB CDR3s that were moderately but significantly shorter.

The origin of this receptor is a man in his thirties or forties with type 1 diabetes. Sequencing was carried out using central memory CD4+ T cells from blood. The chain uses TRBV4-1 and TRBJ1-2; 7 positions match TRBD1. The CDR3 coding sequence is TGCGCCAGCAGCCAAGATTGGATAGTAGGGGGCATCAACTTTGGCTACACCTTC. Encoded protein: CASSQDWIVGGINFGYTF.